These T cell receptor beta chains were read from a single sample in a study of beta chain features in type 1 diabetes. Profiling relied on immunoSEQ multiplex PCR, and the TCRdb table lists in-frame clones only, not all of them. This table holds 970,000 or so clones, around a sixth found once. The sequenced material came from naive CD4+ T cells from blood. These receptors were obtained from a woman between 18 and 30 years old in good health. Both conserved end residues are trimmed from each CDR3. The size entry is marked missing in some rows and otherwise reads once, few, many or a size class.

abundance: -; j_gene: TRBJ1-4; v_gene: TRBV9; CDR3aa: ASSVGPSTNEKLF
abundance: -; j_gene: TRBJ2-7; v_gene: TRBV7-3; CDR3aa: ASSLERTSGRQNSYEQY
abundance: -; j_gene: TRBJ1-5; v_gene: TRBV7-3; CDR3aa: ASRGAGGAGNQPQH
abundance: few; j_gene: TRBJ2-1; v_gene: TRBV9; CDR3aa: ASSVAPGAEQF
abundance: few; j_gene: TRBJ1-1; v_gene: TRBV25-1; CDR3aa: ASIDGQSSAEAF
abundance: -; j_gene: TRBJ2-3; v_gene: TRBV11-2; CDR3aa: ASSLFPATW
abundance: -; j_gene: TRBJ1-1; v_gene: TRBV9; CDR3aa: ASSARDRNTEAF
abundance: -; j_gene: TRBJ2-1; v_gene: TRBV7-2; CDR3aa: ASTQTGATYNEQF
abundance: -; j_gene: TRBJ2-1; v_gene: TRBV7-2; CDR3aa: ASSGRGRTYNEQF
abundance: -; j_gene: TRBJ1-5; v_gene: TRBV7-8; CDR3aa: ASSSGTGNQPQH
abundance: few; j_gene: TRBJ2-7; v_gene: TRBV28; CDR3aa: ASSLSSHTYEQY
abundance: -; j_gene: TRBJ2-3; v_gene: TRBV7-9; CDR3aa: ASSLDRDIGTDTQY
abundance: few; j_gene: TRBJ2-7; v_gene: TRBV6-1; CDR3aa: ASGRSSYEQY
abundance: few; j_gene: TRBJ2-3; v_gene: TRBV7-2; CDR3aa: ASSLPGLAGDTQY
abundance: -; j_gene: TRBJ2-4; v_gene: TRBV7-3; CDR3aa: AKRAGLAIAKNIQY
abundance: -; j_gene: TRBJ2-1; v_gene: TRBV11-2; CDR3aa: ASSSLAGGSNEQF
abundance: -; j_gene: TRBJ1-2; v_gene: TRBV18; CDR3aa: ASSPPGQTYGYT
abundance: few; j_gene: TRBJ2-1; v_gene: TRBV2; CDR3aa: ASSEGRPNEQF
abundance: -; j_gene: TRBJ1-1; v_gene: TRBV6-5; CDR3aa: ASRYRRGNTEAF
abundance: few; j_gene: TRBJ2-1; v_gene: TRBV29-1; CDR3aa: SVGDNEQF
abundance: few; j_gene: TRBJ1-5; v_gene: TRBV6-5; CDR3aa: ASSRQGSQPQH
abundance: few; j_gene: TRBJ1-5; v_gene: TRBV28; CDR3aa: ASSFHQPQH
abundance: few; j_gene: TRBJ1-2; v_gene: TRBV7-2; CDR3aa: ASSPLGAGGYT
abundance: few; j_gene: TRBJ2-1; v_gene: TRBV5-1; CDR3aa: ASSLAVYNEQF
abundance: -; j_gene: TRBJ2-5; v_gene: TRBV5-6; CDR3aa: VSSLDSPGTQY
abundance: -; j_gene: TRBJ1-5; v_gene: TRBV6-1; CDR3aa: ASSDGAYDPQPQH
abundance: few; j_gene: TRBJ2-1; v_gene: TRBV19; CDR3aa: ASNGIGSYNEQF
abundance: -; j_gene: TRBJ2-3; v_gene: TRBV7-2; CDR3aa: ASSGMGRISTDTQY
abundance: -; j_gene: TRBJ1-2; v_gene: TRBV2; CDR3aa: ASAINDRGFGYT
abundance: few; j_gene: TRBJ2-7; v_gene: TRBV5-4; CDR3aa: ASSLEVEEQY
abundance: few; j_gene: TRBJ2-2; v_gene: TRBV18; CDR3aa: ASSPRLTRGSTGELF
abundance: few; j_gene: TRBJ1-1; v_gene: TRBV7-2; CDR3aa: ASSLGFNMNTEAF
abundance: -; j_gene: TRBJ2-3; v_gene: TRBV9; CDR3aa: ASSGRTSGLTDTQY
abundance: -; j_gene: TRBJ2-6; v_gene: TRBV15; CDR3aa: ATSRGSVSGANVLT
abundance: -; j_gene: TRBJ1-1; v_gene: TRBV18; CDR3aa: ASSTFRDSVGEAF
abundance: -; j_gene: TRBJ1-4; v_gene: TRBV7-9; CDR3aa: ASSLRGSSRAFNEKLF
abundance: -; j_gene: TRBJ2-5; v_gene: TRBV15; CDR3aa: ATGTIRDQETQY
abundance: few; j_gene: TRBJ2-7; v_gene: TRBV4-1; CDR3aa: ASSLAFGAGGMYEQY
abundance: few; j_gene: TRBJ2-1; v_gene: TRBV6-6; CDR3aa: AITRDGSSYNEQF
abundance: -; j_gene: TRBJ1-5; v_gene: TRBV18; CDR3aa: ASSGGQGGQPQH
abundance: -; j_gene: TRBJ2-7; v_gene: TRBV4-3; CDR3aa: ASSQVHGGVIYEQY